This T cell receptor (beta chain) emerged from a study of beta chain features in type 1 diabetes. Expressed TCRB transcripts got sequenced, as all isolated RNA was reverse transcribed. Libraries were prepared by immunoSEQ multiplex PCR; TCRdb keeps only in-frame clonotypes and omits some of them. The table has about 270,000 clones, approximately 15% seen once. One heparinised draw, averaging roughly 0.12 L, was taken per donor. Remarks on this clone: What it binds is not known.

Study outcomes and limitations: TCRB CDR3 length was moderately but significantly reduced in all four CD4+ subsets of Type 1 diabetes patients.

CDR1 and CDR2 (germline): SGHTA, FQGNSA. The CDR3 loop spans 14 amino acids. V was trimmed by 5 bases and J by 5 bases, leaving 15 bases between them. Sequencing was carried out using naive CD4+ T cells from blood. This chain connects TRBV7-2 to TRBJ2-5, with D tentatively TRBD2 (5 bases). The sequence came from a young man with type 1 diabetes. The CDR3 loop is CASSPMRVGETQYF. In nucleotides, the CDR3 is TGTGCCAGCAGCCCCATGAGGGTCGGGGAGACCCAGTACTTC.